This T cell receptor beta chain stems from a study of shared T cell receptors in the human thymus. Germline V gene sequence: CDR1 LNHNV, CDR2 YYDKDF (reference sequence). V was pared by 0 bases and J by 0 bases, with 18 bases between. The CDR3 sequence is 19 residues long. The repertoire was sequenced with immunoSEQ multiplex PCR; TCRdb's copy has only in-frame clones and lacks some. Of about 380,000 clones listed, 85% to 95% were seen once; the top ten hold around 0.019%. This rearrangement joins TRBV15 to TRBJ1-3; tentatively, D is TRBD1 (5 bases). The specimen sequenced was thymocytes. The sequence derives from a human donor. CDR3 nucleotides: TGTGCCACCAGCAGAGATAGGGTGTTTATAGGGACCTCTGGAAACACCATATATTTT. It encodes CATSRDRVFIGTSGNTIYF.